Presented here are 19 T cell receptor beta chains from one specimen sequenced in a study of tumor-infiltrating lymphocytes in primary liver carcinoma. Starting material of 500 ng total RNA yielded TCR beta cDNA via a constant-region primer. Construction of TCR beta libraries relied on three successive nested multiplex PCR rounds employing slightly modified ARM-PCR. Running around 10 cycles apiece, the first two PCR rounds relied on TRBV1-TRBV30 forward primers together with a C-beta reverse primer. TCRdb redid the calling of the multiplex PCR reads with MiXCR, one entry per CDR3 protein. The sample records fewer than 400,000 distinct CDR3 sequences, around 50% being singletons. Unsorted whole blood yielded blood RNA, and germline DNA was extracted as well. The specimen sequenced was peripheral blood. All receptors come from a woman under 40 with primary liver carcinoma and hepatitis B virus infection.

The V call is TRBV28, the J call TRBJ2-7; TRBD2 is a possible D gene (6 bases). This CDR3 contains 14 residues. The V gene lost 3 bases and the J gene lost 4 bases, with 13 bases spanning the gap. Germline-derived CDR1 and CDR2 are MDHEN and SYDVKM. The CDR3 sequence is CASSFGGIGYEQYF. CDR3 in DNA: TGTGCCAGCAGTTTTGGGGGGATTGGTTACGAGCAGTACTTC. The full variable domain, rest sourced from reference TRBV28 and TRBJ2-7, is DVKVTQSSRYLVKRTGEKVFLECVQDMDHENMFWYRQDPGLGLRLIYFSYDVKMKEKGDIPEGYSVSREKKERFSLILESASTNQTSMYLCASSFGGIGYEQYFGPGTRLTVT.

This clonotype was observed at least ten times. The V gene is TRBV4-1, the J gene TRBJ2-7; D is unclear. Trimming shortened V by 6 bases and J by 3 bases, and 15 bases separated the two germline ends. CDR3 length: 14 residues. Germline V lookup: CDR1 MGHRA, CDR2 YSYEKL. In DNA, the CDR3 is TGCGCCAGCAGTCCGTTGACTGGAGACTACGAGCAGTACTTC. Its translation: CASSPLTGDYEQYF.

This clonotype was picked up a small number of times. V and J are TRBV6-6 and TRBJ2-7, with 7 bases lining up with TRBD1. This CDR3 comprises 12 residues. Germline CDR1 and CDR2: MNHNY and SVGAGI (reference sequence). V shed 5 bases, J shed 10 bases, and the junction held 8 bases outside the gene matches. The CDR3 DNA reads as TGTGCCAGCAGTACGCCGACAGGGCAACAGTACTTC. This translates into CASSTPTGQQYF.

Notes on this clonotype: An end of the junction differs from the germline gene, which may be a read error. J is TRBJ2-2 and V is TRBV4-2, with 10 bases matching TRBD2. Germline V gene lookup returns CDR1 LGHNA and CDR2 YNFKEQ. The length of the CDR3 is 17 residues. The CDR3 DNA follows: TGTGCCAGCAACCAAGTATGGGGACTAGCGTACACCGGGGAGCTGTTTTTT. This sequence encodes CASNQVWGLAYTGELFF.

This rearrangement joins TRBV6-6 to TRBJ2-3; TRBD2 matches at 14 bases. CDR3 length: 17 amino acids. J was trimmed by 4 bases and V by 4 bases; bases with no gene match: 7. Per the germline V gene, CDR1 is MNHNY and CDR2 is SVGAGI (reference sequence). The DNA for the CDR3 is TGTGCCAGCAGTTCCTCGGGACTAGCGGGAGTCCCAGATACGCAGTATTTT. Protein product: CASSSSGLAGVPDTQYF.

As regards this clonotype: A single base separates this from a much larger clone, so it may be a read error. The J gene is TRBJ1-2, the V gene TRBV4-3, with D possibly TRBD1 on 5 matching bases. The CDR3 spans 15 residues. Trimming shortened V by 6 bases and J by 5 bases, and 19 bases separated the two germline ends. CDR1 and CDR2 (germline): LGHNA, YSLEER. The DNA of the CDR3 is TGCGCCAGCAGACAAACCCAAACAGGCAAATATGGCTACACCTTC. It translates to CASRQTQTGKYGYTF.

This clonotype was found a few times. The rearrangement links TRBV6-5 to TRBJ1-2, with unresolved D. This CDR3 region has 13 residues. The V and J ends lost 0 bases and 5 bases respectively, with 7 bases between them. Germline V CDR1 and CDR2: MNHEY, SVGAGI. CDR3 in DNA: TGTGCCAGCAGTTACTCGCGGATGTATGGCTACACCTTC. Amino acid sequence: CASSYSRMYGYTF.

This chain uses TRBV7-9 with TRBJ1-5; TRBD1 matches at 10 bases. Trimming took 7 bases from V and 11 from J; bases not matched to a gene: 11. CDR1 SEHNR and CDR2 FQNEAQ come from the germline V gene (reference sequence). CDR3 length equals 14 residues. DNA for the CDR3: TGTGCCAGCACCCCCGGGACAGGGGACCCGGCCCAGCATTTT. Translated: CASTPGTGDPAQHF.

About this clonotype itself: This may come from a read error, since a much larger clone is one base off. The genes are TRBV6-2 or TRBV6-3 and TRBJ2-1; D gene unclear. There are 15 residues in the CDR3. V was trimmed by 5 bases and J by 10 bases, leaving 21 bases between them. Germline-derived CDR1 and CDR2 are MNHEY and SVGEGT. CDR3 in DNA: TGTGCCAGCAGTCACTTAGATATGTGTCTACGGGAGCAGTTCTTC. The encoded protein is CASSHLDMCLREQFF.

Points on this clonotype: This may be a read error: a much more frequent sequence differs by one nucleotide. V gene TRBV6-6 combines with J gene TRBJ2-7; maybe TRBD2 (6 bases). Germline V CDR1 and CDR2: MNHNY, SVGAGI (reference sequence). The CDR3 spans 18 residues. The CDR3 DNA reads as TGTGCCAGCAGTAACTCTGCCTTTCTAGTGGGAGGCCCCTACGAGCAGTACTTC. Translated, it gives CASSNSAFLVGGPYEQYF.

This clonotype was counted a single time. This chain links TRBV11-2 with TRBJ1-2; D possibly corresponds to TRBD1 (5 bases). The ends were cut back, 5 bases at V and 2 bases at J, with 21 bases in the middle. This CDR3 contains 17 residues. The germline gives CDR1 SGHAT, CDR2 FQNNGV. CDR3 residues: CASSPLTGPRTNYGYTF. DNA for the CDR3: TGTGCCAGCAGCCCTCTAACGGGACCGAGAACGAACTATGGCTACACCTTC.

To note about this clonotype: Because it lacks the conserved phenylalanine or tryptophan at the end, this CDR3 is likely a read error. The chain links TRBV14 to TRBJ2-1; TRBD2 matches 9 bases. In germline, CDR1 is SGHDN, CDR2 FVKESK. With 5 bases clipped from V and 8 bases from J, the junction kept 10 bases outside the gene matches. The CDR3 length is 15 residues. DNA of the CDR3: TGTGCCAGCAGCTCGGGGCGGGAGGGCCTCGATGAGCAGTTCATC. Amino acid sequence: CASSSGREGLDEQFI.

This clonotype was observed many times. CDR3 protein: CASSFSRLAGANTGELFF. The CDR3 region has the DNA TGTGCCAGCAGTTTCAGTAGACTAGCGGGCGCGAACACCGGGGAGCTGTTTTTT. The chain employs TRBV12-3 or TRBV12-4 and TRBJ2-2, with 10 bases matching TRBD2. V dropped 3 bases and J dropped 0; count of bases not matched to a gene: 7. The CDR3 covers 18 residues.

V is TRBV11-2 and J is TRBJ2-2; 8 bases align to TRBD2. The CDR3 is made up of 15 amino acids. J lost 9 bases, V lost 1 base, and 7 bases had no gene match. Germline lookup yields CDR1 SGHAT and CDR2 FQNNGV. The CDR3 loop is CASSLVSGTSRELFF. DNA for the CDR3: TGTGCCAGCAGCTTAGTTAGCGGGACGTCGAGGGAGCTGTTTTTT.

Only one count was recorded for this clonotype. Given a much more abundant clone one base away, this may be a read error. V and J are TRBV29-1 and TRBJ2-5; D uncertain. Germline CDR1 is SQVTM and CDR2 is ANQGSEA. CDR3 size: 14 residues. This CDR3 is CNVAGPEWWWAQYF. In nucleotides, the CDR3 is TGCAACGTCGCTGGACCTGAGTGGTGGTGGGCCCAGTACTTC.

Of note for this clonotype: A much larger clone lies one base from this, so it may be a read error. The CDR3 does not close with the conserved phenylalanine or tryptophan, likely indicating a read error. The chain uses TRBV5-4 and TRBJ2-7; tentatively, D is TRBD2 (6 bases). Trimming took 2 bases from V and 7 from J, leaving 13 bases between them. Germline CDR1 and CDR2: SGHNT and YYREEE (reference sequence). The CDR3 has 13 amino acids. The CDR3 coding sequence is TGTGCCAGCAGCTTCAATAGGGCGGGAGAGCAGTACCTC. It translates to CASSFNRAGEQYL.

Points on this clonotype: No conserved phenylalanine or tryptophan ends this CDR3, so it is likely a read error. The DNA is omitted, as the CDR3 cannot be located on it reliably, and the CDR3 follows TCRdb's listing. The chain is built from TRBV4-3 and TRBJ2-1. The CDR3 length equals 14 residues, ends included. Germline V gene data show CDR1 as LGHNA and CDR2 as YSLEER. The CDR3 reads CVSSHTELVNELFS.

The chain recombines TRBV6-1 with TRBJ2-7; no definite D call. Germline V gene sequence: CDR1 MNHNS, CDR2 SASEGT. CDR3 length: 14 residues. Trimming pared 10 bases from V and 0 bases from J, leaving 16 bases between. The CDR3 region has the DNA TGTGCCATCTCCGTCGGACGGAGCTCCTACGAGCAGTACTTC. It specifies CAISVGRSSYEQYF.

A note on this clonotype: A much larger clone sits a single nucleotide away, making a read error possible. Because it lacks the conserved phenylalanine or tryptophan at the end, this CDR3 is likely a read error. The CDR3 sequence is CASGLNSIYTEAFI. The CDR3 nucleotides read TGTGCTAGTGGTTTGAACAGTATCTACACTGAAGCTTTCATT. V gene TRBV12-5 combines with J gene TRBJ1-1, with no clear D. Deletions cut 2 bases from V and 3 bases from J, with 10 bases between. This CDR3 comprises 14 residues. The germline CDR1 and CDR2 sequences are LGHNT and FRNRAP.